Reported below is one T cell receptor (beta chain). The antigen remains unidentified. The assay was immunoSEQ multiplex PCR, and TCRdb's table has in-frame clones only and misses some. The repertoire consists of 100,000 to 150,000 clones, with 70% to 90% occurring once and the leading ten covering around 1.6%. The germline V gene encodes CDR1 MNHEY and CDR2 SVGAGI. The CDR3 is 11 residues long. Trimming cost V 1 base and J 10 bases, with 7 bases left between them. The entry originates in a study of T cell responses to AZD1222 COVID-19 vaccine. The wider study: Second-dose groups at about 4 or about 12 weeks were pooled.

Study-level findings and limits: In a largely white British group with more females than males, clonal diversity was possibly underestimated. Nearly half of unique spike-specific TCRs reportedly avoided B.1.351 and B.1.1.7 mutated regions.

This TCR derives from an adult in good health. This sample comprised peripheral blood, obtained on day 0 of AZD1222 vaccination. The V and J genes are TRBV6-5 and TRBJ1-1, with a tentative D call TRBD1 (5 bases). In DNA, the CDR3 is TGTGCCAGCAGTTACTTGGGGGGAGCTTTCTTT. Translated, it gives CASSYLGGAFF.